Sequencing of this T cell receptor beta chain was carried out in a study of chemoradiotherapy in HPV16-positive cancers. Study findings and constraints: Only a couple of HPV16-positive patients supplied the functional HPV-specificity definition. Better recurrence-free survival went with HPV-responsive T-cell expansion in HPV16-positive patients. Candidate HPV-specific clones and E7-related TCR motifs grew in tumor during treatment.

Generated by immunoSEQ multiplex PCR, the TCRdb table keeps only in-frame clones and is missing some. The sample has approximately 15,000 clones, 60% to 75% seen once. Repeated repertoire sampling spanned the course of chemoradiotherapy. With respect to this clone: Its antigen is still unknown.

The CDR3 extends over 15 amino acids. The V segment lost 6 bases and the J segment 4 bases; nucleotides outside the gene matches: 11. Germline V lookup: CDR1 MNHEY, CDR2 SMNVEV (reference sequence). The chain couples TRBV27 to TRBJ2-7; 8 positions agree with TRBD2. Sample collection occurred from a patient who underwent chemoradiotherapy. The receptor was derived from a human donor with HPV-associated anogenital cancer. The CDR3 spells CASSYRAGGVYEQYF. Written as DNA, the CDR3 is TGTGCCAGCAGCTACCGCGCGGGAGGAGTGTACGAGCAGTACTTC.